These T cell receptor beta chains were read from a single sample in a study of metastatic and nonmetastatic thyroid tumors. Using MiXCR, TCRdb re-called clones from the PCR reads. The repertoire holds fewer than 35,000 clones, 20% to 25% seen once, with about 3% in the top ten. The sequenced sample consisted of tumor tissue. The receptors derive from a male donor with papillary thyroid cancer or a benign thyroid nodule (not recorded which). Some clones in this sample may be carry-over from other donors' samples. CDR3s include the opening cysteine and the closing phenylalanine or tryptophan. D genes are given only for firm matches. The size of a clone is reported for some rows only, either as once, few or many, or as a class for expanded clones.

v_call,d_call,j_call,clone_size,cdr3_nt,cdr3_aa
TRBV6-1,.,TRBJ2-3,many,TGTGCCAGCAGTCTACAGAGTTTTTCAGATACGCAGTATTTT,CASSLQSFSDTQYF
TRBV6-1,TRBD2,TRBJ2-5,.,TGTGCCGTCAGTGCCCTGACTAGCGGGGGGCAAGAGACCCAGTACTTC,CAVSALTSGGQETQYF
TRBV4-1,.,TRBJ1-4,many,TGCGCCAGCAGCCAAGATCCAGGGGTTACAGAGCAAAACGAAAAACTGTTTTTT,CASSQDPGVTEQNEKLFF
TRBV27,.,TRBJ2-7,.,TGTGCCAGCAAACCTAGAAGGAGTGGTTTGTACGAGCAGTACTTC,CASKPRRSGLYEQYF
TRBV7-2,.,TRBJ2-7,medium-sized,TGTGCCAGCAGCTCCTTTTTTAGTAGCGAACATTACTACGAGCAGTACTTC,CASSSFFSSEHYYEQYF
TRBV6-1,.,TRBJ2-7,medium-sized,TGTGCCAGCAGCAGGGGCGACCTCTTCCACGAGCAGTACTTC,CASSRGDLFHEQYF
TRBV6-1,.,TRBJ1-6,medium-sized,TGTGCCAGCAGTGAGGTGGACAACTCACCCCTCCACTTT,CASSEVDNSPLHF
TRBV9,.,TRBJ2-2,.,TGTGCCAGCAGAGGAAACACCGGGGAGCTGTCTTTT,CASRGNTGELSF
TRBV11-3,TRBD1,TRBJ2-7,medium-sized,TGTGCCAGCAGCTACGGACAGGGCTACGAGCAGTACTTC,CASSYGQGYEQYF
TRBV9,.,TRBJ2-1,many,TGTGCCAGCAGCGTAGATTGGCTCAATGAGCAGTTCTTC,CASSVDWLNEQFF
TRBV20-1,.,TRBJ1-1,.,TGCAGTGCTAGAGATTCGTTCAAGGTCAACAGTAAGACTGAAGCTCTCTTT,CSARDSFKVNSKTEALF
TRBV7-6,.,TRBJ2-2,many,TGTGCCAGCAGTTTGGACGGGAACACCGGGGAGCTGTTTTTT,CASSLDGNTGELFF
TRBV6-6,.,TRBJ1-6,few,TGTGCCAGCAGTTACTCGATATGGGATTCACCCCTCCACTTT,CASSYSIWDSPLHF
TRBV5-1,.,TRBJ2-7,many,TGCGCCAGCAGTAAAGCAGGAGTCAGCTCCTACGAGCAGTACTTC,CASSKAGVSSYEQYF
TRBV12-3/TRBV12-4,.,TRBJ2-5,few,TGTGCCAGCAGTTTCGGTTCCAAGGAAACCCAGTACTTC,CASSFGSKETQYF
TRBV12-3/TRBV12-4,.,TRBJ1-1,many,TGTGCCAGCAGTATGAAAGGGGGGACTGAAGCTTTCTTT,CASSMKGGTEAFF
TRBV19,.,TRBJ1-5,medium-sized,TGTGCCAGTAGTCCCCGGGACCATAATCAGCCCCAGCATTTT,CASSPRDHNQPQHF
TRBV7-2,.,TRBJ1-5,many,TGTGCCAGCACCGTTACAGGGCTTTTGGAGCCCCAGCATTTT,CASTVTGLLEPQHF
TRBV24-1,TRBD2,TRBJ2-5,many,TGTGCCACCAGTGATTTGTCTAGCGGCTACCAAGAGACCCAGTACTTC,CATSDLSSGYQETQYF
TRBV11-2,TRBD2,TRBJ2-2,many,TGTGCCAGCAGTGGTAGGCTAGCGGGAGGGAACACCGGGGAGCTGTTTTTT,CASSGRLAGGNTGELFF
TRBV28,.,TRBJ2-2,.,TGTGCCAGCAGTTTCCCTGGGACCGAGAACACCGGGGAGCTGTTTTTT,CASSFPGTENTGELFF
TRBV7-9,.,TRBJ2-2,many,TGTGCCAGCAGCTTGAGTACCGGGGAGCTGTTTTTT,CASSLSTGELFF